Included here is one T cell receptor (beta chain) sequence, with context. The specificity of this receptor is unknown. No clone much larger than this one lies a single base away; base qualities are absent. This specimen comes from a study of shared clonotypes between healthy human individuals (dated by TCRdb to about 2020). Looking at the study overall: The cohort comprised two women and a few men aged 18 to 49 years. To increase sequencing depth and limit assay-specific biases, different laboratories used diverse techniques to prepare libraries and sequence TCR repertoires. To estimate repertoire size and how much clonotype sharing occurs between individuals, the study deeply sequenced the blood TCR repertoires of roughly 5 healthy adults. Each donor's leukapheresis produced roughly between about 0.85 and 10 billion PBMCs. For each donor, CD4 naive and CD4 memory were each given three plates, CD8 naive was given two plates, and CD8 memory was given one plate.

The CDR3 runs 14 amino acids, cysteine and phenylalanine included. Only CDR3 DNA remains: 42 bases, in frame from the first base. In the germline V gene, CDR1 corresponds to KGHSH and CDR2 to LQKENI. V and J are truncated by 2 bases and 3 bases respectively, leaving an intervening sequence of 10 bases. Healthy HIV-negative adults with no recently reported acute infections or vaccinations were included as donors. All donors were Caucasian adults living in Nashville, Tennessee, USA. Magnetic negative selection was used to enrich CD4+ T cells, after which naive cells were positively selected on CD45RA and the negative fraction became the memory subset. Blood was obtained by leukapheresis, after which PBMCs were separated by Ficoll-Histopaque density gradient centrifugation and cryopreserved in liquid nitrogen vapor phase. Purity and quantity of every magnetically sorted T cell population were checked by analytical flow cytometry. Genomic DNA was isolated from each sorted fraction and quantified by UV absorbance on a Nanodrop 2000c.

TCR CDR3 regions were amplified from genomic DNA by multiplex PCR using the deep immunoSEQ assay. Extracted genomic DNA from each cell subset was distributed evenly across all wells of several immunoSEQ 96-well plates, and each plate was treated as a replicate. For sorted subsets, about 220 ng of genomic DNA, equivalent to 30,000 or so T cell genomes, went into each replicate PCR. Purified libraries were quantified with a Qubit 3.0 fluorometer, sized on a Bioanalyzer 2100, and re-quantified with the KAPA Library Quantification kit. Each immunoSEQ 96-well plate was sequenced on its own single-read 150-cycle Illumina NextSeq 550 flow cell. The authors' pipeline ran thus. Because the immunoSEQ output included only junctional sequences and no quality scores, the filtering could not be the same as the filtering used for full-length reads. Sequences were annotated with PyIR, a Python wrapper for IgBLAST v1.9, using IMGT germline references to assign V/J genes and CDR3. Reads were filtered out if the reads had weak V/J assignments (E-value above 1e-6), no CDR3, stop codons, out-of-frame junctions, or ambiguous translated residues. V3J clonotypes were defined as sequences sharing the same inferred V gene, J gene, and CDR3 amino acid sequence. To compute the percentage overlap between repertoires, the number of shared unique clonotypes was divided by the size of the smaller repertoire. Richness of each repertoire was evaluated using RTK rarefaction, the Chao1 estimator, and Recon v2.1 estimates of unobserved clonotypes. For all TCRbeta clonotypes obtained by the gDNA method from a few donors, generation probabilities were computed with OLGA. TCRdb stores this immuneACCESS table with in-frame sequences only. Part of the clones is absent; in the studies checked, under half of the shortfall reflects unresolved V genes, and no reason is known for the rest. V, J and clone size reflect that table, while D and trimming were determined from the DNA. This sample has 550,000 to 800,000 clones in its table, and around two thirds of those were observed once. 1.7% of the sample is in the top ten clones.

The investigation overall reported the following: Pairwise subsampling indicated that sequencing depth was expected to affect the degree of clonotype sharing among donors. Sharing across four donors was observed for approximately 5% of naive CD4, about 4% of naive CD8, 2% to 2.5% of memory CD4, and about 0.4% of memory CD8 clonotypes. Compared with non-shared clonotypes, clonotypes shared by all four sorted-subset donors had higher generation probabilities. The small number of donors limited the genetic and exposure-history diversity represented. Naive subsets generally had larger estimated clonotype richness than memory subsets did. Sampling was restricted to blood, and TCR repertoires in tissue are likely to differ from TCR repertoires in blood. Incomplete sequencing was indicated by rarefaction of sorted-subset datasets, despite the large sequencing depth.

The sample was memory CD4+ T cells sorted from blood. The sample's cell subset or site label, decoded: CD45RA-negative fraction. The TCR originated in a woman aged 30 to 39 in good health. The V gene is TRBV18 and the J gene is TRBJ1-1, and TRBD1 may be the D gene, going by 6 matching bases. The bases read TGTGCCAGCTCACCAGGAGGGGGGGACACTGAAGCTTTCTTT. Translated, it gives CASSPGGGDTEAFF.